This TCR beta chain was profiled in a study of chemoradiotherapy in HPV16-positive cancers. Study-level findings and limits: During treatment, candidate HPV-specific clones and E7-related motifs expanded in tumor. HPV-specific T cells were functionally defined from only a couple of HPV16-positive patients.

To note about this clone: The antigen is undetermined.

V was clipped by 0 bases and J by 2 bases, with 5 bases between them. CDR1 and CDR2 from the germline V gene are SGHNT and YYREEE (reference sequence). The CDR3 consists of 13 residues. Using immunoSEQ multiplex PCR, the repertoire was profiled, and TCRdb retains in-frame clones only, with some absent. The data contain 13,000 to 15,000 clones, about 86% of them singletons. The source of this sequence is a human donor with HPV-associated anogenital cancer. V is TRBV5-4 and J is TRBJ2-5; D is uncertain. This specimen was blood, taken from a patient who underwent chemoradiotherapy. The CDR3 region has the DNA TGTGCCAGCAGCTTGGACAGTCAAGAGACCCAGTACTTC. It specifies CASSLDSQETQYF.